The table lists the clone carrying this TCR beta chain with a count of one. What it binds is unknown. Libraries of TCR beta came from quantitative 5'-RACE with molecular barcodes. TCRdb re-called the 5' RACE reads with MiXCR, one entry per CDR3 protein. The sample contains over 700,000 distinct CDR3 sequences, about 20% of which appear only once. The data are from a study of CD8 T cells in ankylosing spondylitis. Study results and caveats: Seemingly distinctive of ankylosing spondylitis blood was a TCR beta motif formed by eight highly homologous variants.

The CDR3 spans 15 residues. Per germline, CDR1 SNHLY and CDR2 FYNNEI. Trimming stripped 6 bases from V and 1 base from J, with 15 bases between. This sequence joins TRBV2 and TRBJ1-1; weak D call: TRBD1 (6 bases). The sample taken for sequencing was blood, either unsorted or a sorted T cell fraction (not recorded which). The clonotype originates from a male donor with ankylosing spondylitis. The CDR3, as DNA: TGTGCCAGCAGCAAACAGGGAATCGGGAACACTGAAGCTTTCTTT. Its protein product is CASSKQGIGNTEAFF.